The rows below give T cell receptor beta chains drawn from one sample of a study of T cell responses to AZD1222 COVID-19 vaccine. Only in-frame clones appear in the TCRdb table, and some are missing; sequencing was by immunoSEQ multiplex PCR. The sample records about 130,000 clones, 90% to 95% being singletons. Source: peripheral blood, taken on day 0 of AZD1222 vaccination. These receptors were collected from an adult in good health. The CDR3 runs from the conserved cysteine through the conserved F or W. D genes are given only for firm matches. A clone size is listed for some rows: how often the clone was seen (once, few, many), or a class if it is expanded.

J | V | size | D | CDR3 | DNA
TRBJ1-1 | TRBV4-1 | . | . | CASSQVGGFEAFF | TGCGCCAGCAGCCAAGTTGGGGGCTTCGAAGCTTTCTTT
TRBJ1-1 | TRBV11-3 | . | . | CASSPGHPNTEAFF | TGTGCCAGCAGCCCGGGACACCCGAACACTGAAGCTTTCTTT
TRBJ1-1 | TRBV18 | . | . | CASSSTTTNTEAFF | TGTGCCAGCTCCTCGACAACGACGAACACTGAAGCTTTCTTT
TRBJ1-5 | TRBV28 | . | . | CASSLSDQPQHF | TGTGCCAGCAGTTTATCTGATCAGCCCCAGCATTTT
TRBJ2-7 | TRBV30 | . | . | CAWSVGEAQYF | TGTGCCTGGAGTGTGGGGGAGGCGCAGTACTTC
TRBJ1-2 | TRBV19 | . | TRBD1 | CASSSGQGDGYTF | TGTGCCAGTAGTTCGGGACAGGGGGATGGCTACACCTTC
TRBJ2-1 | TRBV6-5 | . | TRBD2 | CASSYSTSDYNEQFF | TGTGCCAGCAGTTACTCCACTAGCGACTACAATGAGCAGTTCTTC
TRBJ2-5 | TRBV6-5 | once | . | CASSYSGKGTQYF | TGTGCCAGCAGTTACAGTGGTAAAGGGACCCAGTACTTC
TRBJ2-1 | TRBV27 | . | . | CASALFGASEQFF | TGTGCCAGTGCCCTTTTCGGGGCTAGTGAGCAGTTCTTC
TRBJ1-1 | TRBV6-5 | . | . | CASSYSRSSDTEAFF | TGTGCCAGCAGTTACTCGCGGAGCTCGGACACTGAAGCTTTCTTT
TRBJ2-7 | TRBV15 | . | . | CATSRDLRAYEQYF | TGTGCCACCAGCAGAGATCTGAGGGCTTACGAGCAGTACTTC
TRBJ2-1 | TRBV7-2 | . | . | CASSFTPSSYNEQFF | TGTGCCAGCAGCTTTACTCCCAGCTCCTACAATGAGCAGTTCTTC
TRBJ1-3 | TRBV6-5 | . | TRBD1 | CASSYTGQNSGNTIYF | TGTGCCAGCAGTTACACGGGACAGAACTCTGGAAACACCATATATTTT
TRBJ1-1 | TRBV28 | . | . | CASIPSPGRGTEAFF | TGTGCCAGCATCCCTAGTCCAGGGAGGGGTACTGAAGCTTTCTTT
TRBJ2-7 | TRBV18 | . | TRBD1 | CASSQGRTGAARAYEQYF | TGTGCCAGCTCACAGGGGAGAACAGGGGCCGCCAGGGCGTACGAGCAGTACTTC
TRBJ1-6 | TRBV5-1 | . | . | CASSPRPGSDNSPLHF | TGCGCCAGCAGCCCCCGACCCGGCAGCGATAATTCACCCCTCCACTTT
TRBJ2-3 | TRBV3-1/TRBV3-2 | . | TRBD2 | CASSLKQPGLAGIPSTDTQYF | TGTGCCAGCAGCCTCAAACAGCCGGGACTAGCGGGTATCCCTAGCACAGATACGCAGTATTTT
TRBJ1-2 | TRBV12-5 | . | . | CASGTGANYGYTF | TGTGCTAGTGGAACAGGTGCTAACTATGGCTACACCTTC
TRBJ1-2 | TRBV7-2 | once | . | CASSGDGSNYGYTF | TGTGCCAGCAGCGGGGACGGCTCTAACTATGGCTACACCTTC
TRBJ2-1 | TRBV11-3 | . | TRBD1 | CASSFSEGAEQFF | TGTGCCAGCAGCTTCTCAGAGGGGGCTGAGCAGTTCTTC
TRBJ2-1 | TRBV14 | . | . | CASSLGLYNEQFF | TGTGCCAGCAGCCTGGGACTTTACAATGAGCAGTTCTTC
TRBJ2-5 | TRBV5-1 | . | TRBD1 | CASSRQGRGETQYF | TGCGCCAGCAGCAGACAGGGTAGAGGGGAGACCCAGTACTTC